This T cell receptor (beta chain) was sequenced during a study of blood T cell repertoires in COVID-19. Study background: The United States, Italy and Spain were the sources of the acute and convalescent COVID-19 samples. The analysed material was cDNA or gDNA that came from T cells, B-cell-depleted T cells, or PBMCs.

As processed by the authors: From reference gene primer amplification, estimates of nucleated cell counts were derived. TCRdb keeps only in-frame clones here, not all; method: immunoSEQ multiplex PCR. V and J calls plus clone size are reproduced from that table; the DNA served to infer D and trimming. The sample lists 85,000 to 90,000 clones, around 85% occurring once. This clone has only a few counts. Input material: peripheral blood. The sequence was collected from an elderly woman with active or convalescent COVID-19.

CDR3 coding DNA: TGTGCCAGCAGCATGGACAGGGAGGGTGGCTACACCTTC. It translates to CASSMDREGGYTF. V gene TRBV7-2 combines with J gene TRBJ1-2; 8 positions match TRBD1. Trimming removed 5 bases from V and 7 bases from J; junction bases left unmatched: 6. This CDR3 spans 13 amino acids. Germline lookup yields CDR1 SGHTA and CDR2 FQGNSA.